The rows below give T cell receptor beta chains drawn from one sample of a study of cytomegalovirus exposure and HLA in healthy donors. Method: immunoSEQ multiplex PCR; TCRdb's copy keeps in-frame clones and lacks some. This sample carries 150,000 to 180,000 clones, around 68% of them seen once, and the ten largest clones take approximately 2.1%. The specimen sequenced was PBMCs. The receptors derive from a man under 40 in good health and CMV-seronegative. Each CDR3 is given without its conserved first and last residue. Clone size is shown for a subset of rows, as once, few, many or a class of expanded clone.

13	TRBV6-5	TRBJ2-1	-	ASKRGASSYNEQF
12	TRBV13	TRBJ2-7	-	ASSWAGKTYEQY
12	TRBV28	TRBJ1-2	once	ASSSGQRQFGYT
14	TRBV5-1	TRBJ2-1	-	ASSLSSSGGYNEQF
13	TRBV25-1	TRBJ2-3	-	ASSPSGTSTDTQY
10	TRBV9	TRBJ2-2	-	ASEANTGELF
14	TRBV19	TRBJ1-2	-	ASSPGAGSGNYGYT
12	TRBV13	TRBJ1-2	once	ASSSRTGLNGYT
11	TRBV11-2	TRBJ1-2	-	ASSFAGSTGYT
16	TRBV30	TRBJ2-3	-	AWSLASGGHPSTDTQY